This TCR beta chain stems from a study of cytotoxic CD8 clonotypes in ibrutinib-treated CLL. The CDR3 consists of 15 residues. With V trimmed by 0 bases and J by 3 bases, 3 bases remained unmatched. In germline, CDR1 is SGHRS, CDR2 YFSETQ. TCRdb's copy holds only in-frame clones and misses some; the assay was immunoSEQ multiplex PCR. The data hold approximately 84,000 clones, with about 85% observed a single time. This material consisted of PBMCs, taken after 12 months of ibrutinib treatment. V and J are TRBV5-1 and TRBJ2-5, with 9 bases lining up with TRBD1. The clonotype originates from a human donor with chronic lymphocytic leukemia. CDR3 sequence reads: CASSLAGTGKETQYF. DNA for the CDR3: TGCGCCAGCAGCTTGGCGGGGACAGGGAAAGAGACCCAGTACTTC.